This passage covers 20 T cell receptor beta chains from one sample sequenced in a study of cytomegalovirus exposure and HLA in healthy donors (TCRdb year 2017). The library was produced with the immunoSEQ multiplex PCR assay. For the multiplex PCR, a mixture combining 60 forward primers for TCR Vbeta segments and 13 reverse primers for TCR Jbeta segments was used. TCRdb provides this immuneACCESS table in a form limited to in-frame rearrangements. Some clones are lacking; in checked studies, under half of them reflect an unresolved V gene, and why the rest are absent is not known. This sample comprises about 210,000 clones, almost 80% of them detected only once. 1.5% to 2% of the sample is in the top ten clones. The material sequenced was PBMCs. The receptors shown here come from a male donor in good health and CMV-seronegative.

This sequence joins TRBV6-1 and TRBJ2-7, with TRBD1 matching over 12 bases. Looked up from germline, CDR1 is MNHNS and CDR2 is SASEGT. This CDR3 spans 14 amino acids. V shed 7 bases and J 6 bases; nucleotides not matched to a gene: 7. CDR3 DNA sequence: TGTGCCAGCAAAACGGGACAGGGGGCAGGCGAGCAGTACTTC. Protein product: CASKTGQGAGEQYF.

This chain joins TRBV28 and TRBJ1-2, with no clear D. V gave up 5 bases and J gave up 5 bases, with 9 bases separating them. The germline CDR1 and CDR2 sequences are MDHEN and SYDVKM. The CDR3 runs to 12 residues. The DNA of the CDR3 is TGTGCCAGCAGTCCCCACTCTTATGGCTACACCTTC. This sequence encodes CASSPHSYGYTF.

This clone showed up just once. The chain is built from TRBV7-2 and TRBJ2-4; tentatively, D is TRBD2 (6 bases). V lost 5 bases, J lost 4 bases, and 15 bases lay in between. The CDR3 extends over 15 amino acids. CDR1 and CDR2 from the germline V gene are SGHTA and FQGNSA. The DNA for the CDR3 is TGTGCCAGCAGCGCCGCCGGGACTGTTAAAAACATTCAGTACTTC. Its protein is CASSAAGTVKNIQYF.

In DNA form, the CDR3 reads TGTGCCAGTAACCCATCAGAGGTGGTTAGTGGTACGCAGTATTTT. As protein: CASNPSEVVSGTQYF. This chain links TRBV19 with TRBJ2-3, with no clear D. V dropped 7 bases and J dropped 8 bases, with 22 bases sitting between them. The germline gives CDR1 LNHDA, CDR2 SQIVND (reference sequence). The CDR3 covers 15 residues.

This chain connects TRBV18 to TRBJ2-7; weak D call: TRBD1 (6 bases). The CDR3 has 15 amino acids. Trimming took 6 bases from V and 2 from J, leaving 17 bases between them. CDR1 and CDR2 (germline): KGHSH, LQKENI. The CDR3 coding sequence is TGTGCCAGCTCCCTAAAACAGGGAACACCCTACGAGCAGTACTTC. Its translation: CASSLKQGTPYEQYF.

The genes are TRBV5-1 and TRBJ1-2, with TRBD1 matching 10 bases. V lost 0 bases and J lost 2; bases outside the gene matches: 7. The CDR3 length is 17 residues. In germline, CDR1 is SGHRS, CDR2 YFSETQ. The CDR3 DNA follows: TGCGCCAGCAGCTTGGCTTTCGACAGGGGGCAGAACTATGGCTACACCTTC. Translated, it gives CASSLAFDRGQNYGYTF.

DNA for the CDR3: TGTGCCAGCAGCTTAGATCGGACGGGACACTACTCCTACGAGCAGTACTTC. Its translation is CASSLDRTGHYSYEQYF. V is TRBV11-2 and J is TRBJ2-7; D is possibly TRBD1 (6 bases). Trimming removed 0 bases at V and 0 bases at J, with 15 bases between. CDR1 and CDR2 (germline): SGHAT, FQNNGV. This CDR3 comprises 17 residues.

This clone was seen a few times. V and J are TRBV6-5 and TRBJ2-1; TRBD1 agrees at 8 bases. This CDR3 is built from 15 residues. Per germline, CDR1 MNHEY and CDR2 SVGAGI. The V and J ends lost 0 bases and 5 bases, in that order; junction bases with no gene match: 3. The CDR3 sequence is CASSYSTRGHNEQFF. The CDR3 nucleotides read TGTGCCAGCAGTTACTCAACCAGGGGGCACAATGAGCAGTTCTTC.

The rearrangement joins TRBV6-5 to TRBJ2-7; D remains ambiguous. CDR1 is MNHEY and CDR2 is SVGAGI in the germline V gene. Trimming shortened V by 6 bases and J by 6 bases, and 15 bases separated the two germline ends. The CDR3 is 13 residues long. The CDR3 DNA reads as TGTGCCAGCAGCCTGCACAAGAGGAGCGAGCAGTACTTC. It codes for CASSLHKRSEQYF.

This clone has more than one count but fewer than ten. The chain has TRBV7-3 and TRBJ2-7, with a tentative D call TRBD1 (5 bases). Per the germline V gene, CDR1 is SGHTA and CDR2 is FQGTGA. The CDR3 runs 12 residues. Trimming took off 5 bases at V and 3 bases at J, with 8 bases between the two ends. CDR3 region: CASSQTGYEQYF. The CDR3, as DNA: TGTGCCAGCAGCCAAACAGGCTACGAGCAGTACTTC.

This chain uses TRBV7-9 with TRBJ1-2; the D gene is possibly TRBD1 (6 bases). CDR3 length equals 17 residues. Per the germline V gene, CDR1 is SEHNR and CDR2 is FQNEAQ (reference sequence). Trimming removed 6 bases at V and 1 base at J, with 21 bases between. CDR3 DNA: TGTGCCAGCAGACCAGGGGTTACCCCGGTCAATAACTATGGCTACACCTTC. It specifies CASRPGVTPVNNYGYTF.

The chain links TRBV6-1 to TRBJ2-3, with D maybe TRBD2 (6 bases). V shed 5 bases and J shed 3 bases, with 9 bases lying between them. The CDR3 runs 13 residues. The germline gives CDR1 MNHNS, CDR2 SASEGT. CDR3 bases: TGTGCCAGCAGTTTAGCGGAAACAGATACGCAGTATTTT. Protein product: CASSLAETDTQYF.

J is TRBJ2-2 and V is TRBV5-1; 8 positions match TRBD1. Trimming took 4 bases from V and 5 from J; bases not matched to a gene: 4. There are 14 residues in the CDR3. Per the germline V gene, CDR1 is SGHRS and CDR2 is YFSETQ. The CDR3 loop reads CASSPRTGTGELFF. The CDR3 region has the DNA TGCGCCAGCAGCCCGAGGACAGGGACCGGGGAGCTGTTTTTT.

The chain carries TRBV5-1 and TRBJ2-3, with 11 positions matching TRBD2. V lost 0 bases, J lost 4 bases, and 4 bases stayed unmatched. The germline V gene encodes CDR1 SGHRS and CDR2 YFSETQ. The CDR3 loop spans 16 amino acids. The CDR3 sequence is CASSLGLAGLADTQYF. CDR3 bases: TGCGCCAGCAGCTTGGGACTAGCGGGGTTGGCAGATACGCAGTATTTT.

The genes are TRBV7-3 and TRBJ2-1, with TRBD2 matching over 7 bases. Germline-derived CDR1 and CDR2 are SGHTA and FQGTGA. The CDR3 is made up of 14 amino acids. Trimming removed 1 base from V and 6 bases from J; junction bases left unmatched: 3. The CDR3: CASSLMAGVNEQFF. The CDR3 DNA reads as TGTGCCAGCAGCTTAATGGCGGGAGTCAATGAGCAGTTCTTC.

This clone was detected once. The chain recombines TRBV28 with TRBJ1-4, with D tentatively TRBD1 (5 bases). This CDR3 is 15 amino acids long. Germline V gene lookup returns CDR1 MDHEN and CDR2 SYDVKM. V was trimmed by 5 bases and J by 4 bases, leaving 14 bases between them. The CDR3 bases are TGTGCCAGCAGTCCCCTGCGGGACCTTAATGAAAAACTGTTTTTT. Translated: CASSPLRDLNEKLFF.

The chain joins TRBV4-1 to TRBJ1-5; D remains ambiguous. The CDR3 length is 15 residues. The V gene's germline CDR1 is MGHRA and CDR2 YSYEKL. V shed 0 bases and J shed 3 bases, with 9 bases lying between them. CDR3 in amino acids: CASSQESGNNQPQHF. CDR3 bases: TGCGCCAGCAGCCAAGAATCCGGGAACAATCAGCCCCAGCATTTT.

The CDR3 here is CASRRTGWTEAFF. The CDR3 DNA follows: TGTGCCAGCAGACGGACAGGGTGGACTGAAGCTTTCTTT. The chain carries TRBV27 and TRBJ1-1; 8 nucleotides match TRBD1. The CDR3 sequence is 13 residues long. V lost 6 bases and J lost 5; bases outside the gene matches: 5. Germline V gene lookup returns CDR1 MNHEY and CDR2 SMNVEV (reference sequence).

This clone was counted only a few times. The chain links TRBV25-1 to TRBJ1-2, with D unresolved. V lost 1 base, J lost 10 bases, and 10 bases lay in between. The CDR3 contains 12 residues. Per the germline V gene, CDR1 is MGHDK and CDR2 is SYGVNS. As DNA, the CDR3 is TGTGCCAGCAGTGAATTAGCGGGATACTACACCTTC. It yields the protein CASSELAGYYTF.

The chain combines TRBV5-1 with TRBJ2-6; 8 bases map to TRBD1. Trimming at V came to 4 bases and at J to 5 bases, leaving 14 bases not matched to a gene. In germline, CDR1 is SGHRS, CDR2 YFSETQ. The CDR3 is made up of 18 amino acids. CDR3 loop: CASSLPGTGDHWANVLTF. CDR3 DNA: TGCGCCAGCAGCCTACCCGGGACAGGTGATCACTGGGCCAACGTCCTGACTTTC.